These T cell receptor beta chains were read from a single sample in a study of monozygotic twins with inflammatory bowel disease. After re-calling the 5' RACE reads, TCRdb lists one entry per CDR3 protein, DNA absent. The table lists 85,000 to 110,000 distinct CDR3 sequences, with roughly 1.8% in the top ten. Specimen: blood. The receptor set was obtained from a human donor with ulcerative colitis or Crohn's disease, or a healthy co-twin of an affected twin (not recorded which). Each CDR3 is given with its conserved first and last residue. The order of the fields is J gene, V gene, CDR3 protein.

J: TRBJ2-3
V: TRBV12-3/TRBV12-4
CDR3: CASSLRTKERDTQYF

J: TRBJ2-2
V: TRBV7-8
CDR3: CASSRAASGGSRKLNTGELFF

J: TRBJ2-5
V: TRBV7-2
CDR3: CASSLAGFGETQYF

J: TRBJ2-3
V: TRBV10-2
CDR3: CASQPEWVGTDTQYF

J: TRBJ1-1
V: TRBV7-9
CDR3: CASSADRFQLRNTEAFF

J: TRBJ2-7
V: TRBV12-5
CDR3: CASGLVWGEWDEQYF

J: TRBJ2-3
V: TRBV20-1
CDR3: CSARQGGSTDTQYF

J: TRBJ2-3
V: TRBV12-3/TRBV12-4
CDR3: CASSLRVAVTDTQYF

J: TRBJ2-7
V: TRBV11-2
CDR3: CASSLAWATTYEQYF

J: TRBJ1-3
V: TRBV12-5
CDR3: CASGLGTGVSGNTIYF

J: TRBJ1-3
V: TRBV7-9
CDR3: CASQGGSGNTIYF

J: TRBJ2-1
V: TRBV5-6
CDR3: CASSLSGTSSYNEQFF

J: TRBJ1-1
V: TRBV11-2
CDR3: CASSLDLTGNAFF

J: TRBJ2-5
V: TRBV18
CDR3: CASSPPGLRLQETQYF

J: TRBJ2-3
V: TRBV30
CDR3: CAWSVGLGRGGGTDTQYF

J: TRBJ2-3
V: TRBV2
CDR3: CASATDRPDTQYF

J: TRBJ2-2
V: TRBV5-1
CDR3: CASSLNGQGNTGELFF

J: TRBJ1-6
V: TRBV20-1
CDR3: CSAAVGENSPLQF

J: TRBJ2-7
V: TRBV7-2
CDR3: CASSLSLASAYEQYF

J: TRBJ1-1
V: TRBV30
CDR3: CAWGGDLNTEAFF

J: TRBJ2-2
V: TRBV5-1
CDR3: CASSFRTGGNTGELFF

J: TRBJ2-3
V: TRBV6-1
CDR3: CASSLASVGTDTQYF

J: TRBJ2-4
V: TRBV12-3/TRBV12-4
CDR3: CASSLGRRGLLPVAKNIQYF

J: TRBJ2-1
V: TRBV24-1
CDR3: CATSRSYNEQFF

J: TRBJ2-3
V: TRBV4-3
CDR3: CASSQAQLAGREDTQYF

J: TRBJ2-2
V: TRBV7-9
CDR3: CASSPPAGGELFF

J: TRBJ2-3
V: TRBV7-2
CDR3: CASSRTGTSGILTDTQYF

J: TRBJ2-2
V: TRBV7-6
CDR3: CASSLTGGTGELFF

J: TRBJ2-5
V: TRBV6-5
CDR3: CASSYSTGSGETQYF

J: TRBJ2-7
V: TRBV28
CDR3: CASRYTGRQEQYF

J: TRBJ2-2
V: TRBV30
CDR3: CAWRSGIGELFF

J: TRBJ2-1
V: TRBV19
CDR3: CASSIDGTSGRYNEQFF

J: TRBJ2-1
V: TRBV5-1
CDR3: CASSLREGGPENEQFF

J: TRBJ1-5
V: TRBV30
CDR3: CAWSTSGGNQPQHF

J: TRBJ2-3
V: TRBV4-1
CDR3: CASSQAYGQSTDTQYF

J: TRBJ2-2
V: TRBV5-1
CDR3: CASSLGPTGELFF

J: TRBJ2-2
V: TRBV5-1
CDR3: CASSIGIGGPPLTDGELFF

J: TRBJ2-5
V: TRBV7-2
CDR3: CASSLGGAQETQYF

J: TRBJ2-7
V: TRBV7-6
CDR3: CASSSRGIYEQYF

J: TRBJ1-1
V: TRBV5-1
CDR3: CASSFPGQNTEAFF

J: TRBJ2-1
V: TRBV29-1
CDR3: CSADGQNYNEQFF

J: TRBJ1-5
V: TRBV12-3/TRBV12-4
CDR3: CASSLVGIGQPQHF

J: TRBJ2-7
V: TRBV5-1
CDR3: CASSLDSGGIYEQYF

J: TRBJ2-1
V: TRBV12-3/TRBV12-4
CDR3: CASSSRDFRSYNEQFF

J: TRBJ1-5
V: TRBV29-1
CDR3: CSVETGQGDRPQHF

J: TRBJ2-7
V: TRBV9
CDR3: CASSVDGAAYEQYF

J: TRBJ2-3
V: TRBV12-3/TRBV12-4
CDR3: CASSQPQTSTDTQYF

J: TRBJ2-7
V: TRBV7-9
CDR3: CASSPRTGFEQYF

J: TRBJ2-7
V: TRBV20-1
CDR3: CSARDNSGVGVSREQYF

J: TRBJ2-5
V: TRBV20-1
CDR3: CSAKRTGGSETQYF